This entry lists 19 T cell receptor beta chains sequenced from one sample in a study of shared clonotypes between healthy human individuals. Profiling relied on immunoSEQ multiplex PCR, and the TCRdb table lists in-frame clones only, not all of them. There are 2 million to 2.5 million clones in the sample; 90% to 95% occur only once, and about 0.34% lies in the top ten. Sample: naive CD4+ T cells from PBMCs. Subset: CD45RA+ positively selected. The receptors were gathered from a man between 18 and 35 years old in good health. Some clones in this sample may be carry-over from other donors' samples.

In regard to this clone: In the same sample, other DNA sequences code for this CDR3. This chain joins TRBV5-1 and TRBJ1-1; perhaps TRBD1 as D (6 bases). Germline lookup yields CDR1 SGHRS and CDR2 YFSETQ. The CDR3 spans 14 residues. The V gene lost 4 bases and the J gene lost 2 bases, with 12 bases spanning the gap. The CDR3 DNA sequence: TGCGCCAGCAGCGCCCAAGGGGGAAACACTGAAGCTTTCTTT. Translation: CASSAQGGNTEAFF. Using reference TRBV5-1 and TRBJ1-1 for the parts outside the CDR3, the full variable domain is KAGVTQTPRYLIKTRGQQVTLSCSPISGHRSVSWYQQTPGQGLQFLFEYFSETQRNKGNFPGRFSGRQFSNSRSEMNVSTLELGDSALYLCASSAQGGNTEAFFGQGTRLTVV.

The table lists this clone with a few counts. CDR3 in amino acids: CSARGQVAAFF. The DNA of the CDR3 is TGCAGTGCCAGGGGACAGGTTGCAGCTTTCTTT. The genes are TRBV20-1 and TRBJ1-1; 8 nucleotides match TRBD1. Germline lookup yields CDR1 DFQATT and CDR2 SNEGSKA (reference sequence). With V trimmed by 6 bases and J by 10 bases, 7 bases remained unmatched. The CDR3 extends over 11 amino acids.

Details on this clone: Other DNA sequences in this specimen translate into the identical CDR3. This sequence joins TRBV28 and TRBJ2-7, with D possibly TRBD1 on 6 matching bases. The CDR3 is 13 amino acids. The germline V gene has CDR1 MDHEN and CDR2 SYDVKM. V was pared by 2 bases and J by 2 bases, with 7 bases between. The CDR3 reads CASSLTGTYEQYF. The CDR3 DNA follows: TGTGCCAGCAGTTTAACAGGGACCTACGAGCAGTACTTC.

The chain carries TRBV4-1 and TRBJ2-7; 7 bases fit TRBD1. The trim removed 0 bases at V and 1 base at J, leaving 18 bases unmatched. This CDR3 has 20 amino acids. CDR1 and CDR2 (germline): MGHRA, YSYEKL. DNA for the CDR3: TGCGCCAGCAGCCAAGATCATGTGACAGGGTTCTCCCTCGAATCCTACGAGCAGTACTTC. Translating it yields CASSQDHVTGFSLESYEQYF.

This clone was seen just once. The J gene is TRBJ2-1, the V gene TRBV5-6, with 9 bases aligning to TRBD2. This CDR3 region has 15 residues. Germline lookup yields CDR1 SGHDT and CDR2 YYEEEE. The ends lost 2 bases at V and 5 bases at J; junction bases unmatched: 5. The CDR3 DNA sequence: TGTGCCAGCAGCTTACCGGGACTAGCTGACAATGAGCAGTTCTTC. This encodes CASSLPGLADNEQFF. Supplemented by reference TRBV5-6 and TRBJ2-1, the full variable domain reads DAGVTQSPTHLIKTRGQQVTLRCSPKSGHDTVSWYQQALGQGPQFIFQYYEEEERQRGNFPDRFSGHQFPNYSSELNVNALLLGDSALYLCASSLPGLADNEQFFGPGTRLTVL.

In nucleotides, the CDR3 is TGTGCTAGTGGCACCGGGACGATAGAAAACACCATATATTTT. As protein: CASGTGTIENTIYF. This chain joins TRBV12-5 and TRBJ1-3, with a weak D call TRBD1 (5 bases). Germline V gives CDR1 LGHNT, CDR2 FRNRAP. This CDR3 spans 14 amino acids. V lost 6 bases to trimming and J lost 6 bases, with 15 bases between them.

This clone was seen once. This rearrangement joins TRBV7-2 to TRBJ2-3; the D gene is possibly TRBD1 (6 bases). CDR3 size: 16 residues. Germline V lookup: CDR1 SGHTA, CDR2 FQGNSA. V was cut by 2 bases and J by 3 bases, with 15 bases left in between. Here the CDR3 reads CASSLWGRGRTDTQYF. Here the CDR3 DNA reads TGTGCCAGCAGCTTATGGGGGCGAGGGCGGACAGATACGCAGTATTTT.

In its sample, this clone was seen once. V is TRBV7-2 and J is TRBJ2-7, with 8 bases aligning to TRBD1. V shed 1 base, J shed 5 bases, and the junction held 7 bases outside the gene matches. Germline V gives CDR1 SGHTA, CDR2 FQGNSA. The CDR3 length is 15 residues. Here the CDR3 DNA reads TGTGCCAGCAGCTTAGAGTCCAGGGGGCGCGACGAGCAGTACTTC. This sequence encodes CASSLESRGRDEQYF.

This clone was observed once. J is TRBJ2-7 and V is TRBV4-2, with D uncertain. This CDR3 has 15 amino acids. Trimming removed 1 base from V and 0 bases from J, with 10 bases in between. In germline, CDR1 is LGHNA, CDR2 YNFKEQ. The DNA of the CDR3 is TGTGCCAGCAGCCAAGCTCAGATAAACTCCTACGAGCAGTACTTC. It is translated as CASSQAQINSYEQYF.

A remark on this clone: This specimen includes other DNA sequences encoding the same CDR3. The chain joins TRBV28 to TRBJ1-5; D is undetermined. The CDR3 extends over 14 amino acids. Germline loops: CDR1 MDHEN, CDR2 SYDVKM. V lost 5 bases, J lost 5 bases, and 13 bases lay in between. CDR3 protein: CASSLEGTHQPQHF. In DNA, the CDR3 is TGTGCCAGCAGTCTGGAGGGTACTCATCAGCCCCAGCATTTT.

The V call is TRBV7-9, the J call TRBJ1-4; D ambiguous. V dropped 1 base and J dropped 7 bases, with 13 bases sitting between them. The CDR3 consists of 15 residues. The germline gives CDR1 SEHNR, CDR2 FQNEAQ (reference sequence). CDR3 residues: CASSLDRSVGEKLFF. The CDR3, as DNA: TGTGCCAGCAGCTTAGATCGGTCAGTGGGTGAAAAACTGTTTTTT.

The rearrangement links TRBV28 to TRBJ1-2, with 8 bases that match TRBD1. Germline assignment: CDR1 MDHEN and CDR2 SYDVKM. Germline trimming cut 6 bases from V and 2 bases from J; bases unmatched to any gene: 5. There are 14 residues in the CDR3. The CDR3 protein is CASRPGQGNYGYTF. In DNA form, the CDR3 reads TGTGCCAGCAGGCCCGGACAGGGAAACTATGGCTACACCTTC.

Regarding this clone: The same CDR3 also results from other DNA sequences found in this sample. J is TRBJ2-3 and V is TRBV6-6, with D tentatively TRBD1 (5 bases). Trimming took off 2 bases at V and 2 bases at J, with 8 bases between the two ends. The CDR3 length is 14 residues. Germline CDR1 reads MNHNY; CDR2 reads SVGAGI (reference sequence). The CDR3 sequence: CASSYPDNTDTQYF. The CDR3 DNA reads as TGTGCCAGCAGTTACCCGGACAACACAGATACGCAGTATTTT.

The V call is TRBV25-1, the J call TRBJ1-1; 8 bases fit TRBD1. The germline CDR1 and CDR2 sequences are MGHDK and SYGVNS. V lost 6 bases, J lost 0 bases, and 6 bases stayed unmatched. The CDR3 totals 15 residues. The CDR3: CASRGQGAMNTEAFF. CDR3 sequence (DNA): TGTGCCAGCAGGGGTCAGGGGGCTATGAACACTGAAGCTTTCTTT.

J is TRBJ1-1 and V is TRBV5-1, with unresolved D. The CDR3 has 14 residues. V was shortened by 2 bases and J by 0 bases, with 8 bases between the two germline ends. The germline V gene encodes CDR1 SGHRS and CDR2 YFSETQ. CDR3 nucleotide sequence: TGCGCCAGCAGCTTCAGCAGCATGAACACTGAAGCTTTCTTT. It is translated as CASSFSSMNTEAFF.

J is TRBJ2-3 and V is TRBV18; D gene unclear. The CDR3 is 17 amino acids. V lost 4 bases to trimming and J lost 0 bases, with 17 bases between them. The germline gives CDR1 KGHSH, CDR2 LQKENI. This chain's CDR3 is CASSRLWAVDSTDTQYF. The CDR3 DNA is TGTGCCAGCTCACGTTTATGGGCAGTCGATAGCACAGATACGCAGTATTTT.

The chain employs TRBV15 and TRBJ1-1; tentatively, D is TRBD1 (5 bases). V shed 4 bases and J shed 4 bases, with 10 bases lying between them. Germline CDR1 and CDR2: LNHNV and YYDKDF (reference sequence). CDR3 length: 13 amino acids. In DNA, the CDR3 is TGTGCCACCAGCAATACCGGGACCACTGAAGCTTTCTTT. Translated, it gives CATSNTGTTEAFF. The full variable domain, its missing parts supplied by reference TRBV15 and TRBJ1-1, is DAMVIQNPRYQVTQFGKPVTLSCSQTLNHNVMYWYQQKSSQAPKLLFHYYDKDFNNEADTPDNFQSRRPNTSFCFLDIRSPGLGDTAMYLCATSNTGTTEAFFGQGTRLTVV.

J is TRBJ2-7 and V is TRBV5-4, with a tentative D call TRBD2 (5 bases). CDR1 and CDR2 from the germline V gene are SGHNT and YYREEE (reference sequence). Trimming took 0 bases from V and 5 from J, leaving 12 bases between them. CDR3 length: 14 amino acids. CDR3 nucleotide sequence: TGTGCCAGCAGCTTGGATCGAAAGGAGGACGAGCAGTACTTC. This translates into CASSLDRKEDEQYF.

The chain is built from TRBV29-1 and TRBJ1-1, with D unresolved. Trimming pared 4 bases from V and 3 bases from J, leaving 9 bases between. From germline, CDR1 is SQVTM and CDR2 ANQGSEA. There are 12 residues in the CDR3. The CDR3: CSVGRADTEAFF. CDR3 nucleotides: TGCAGCGTTGGGCGGGCGGACACTGAAGCTTTCTTT.